This TCR beta chain originates from a study of T-cell reconstitution after alpha-beta-depleted transplantation in children. Study-wide results and limits: Alpha-beta T cells present about two months after transplant were reported to originate from several hundred expanded graft clones. Elevated TCRbeta diversity at day 60 was traced, in some patients, to surviving recipient T cells and thymic progenitors. A year post-transplant, T-cell counts and diversity derived mostly from newly produced T cells.

Preparing the TCRbeta library involved the use of unique molecular identifiers. TCRdb re-called the PCR reads with MiXCR, one entry per CDR3 protein. The table shows approximately 290,000 distinct CDR3 sequences, with roughly 12% occurring only once. In its sample, this clonotype was seen many times. Its antigen is as yet unknown. Per germline, CDR1 MGHRA and CDR2 YSYEKL. There are 12 residues in the CDR3. V lost 1 base to trimming and J lost 14 bases, with 12 bases between them. The clonotype was recovered from a male patient aged 2-15 years who had a stem cell transplant for chronic granulomatous disease, so the T cells may come from the graft donor. The source material was peripheral blood, sampled 180 days after TCRalphabeta/CD19-depleted stem cell transplant. V and J are TRBV4-1 and TRBJ2-1; possibly TRBD1 or TRBD2 for D (5 bases each). The CDR3 is CASSQVAGTKFF. DNA of the CDR3: TGCGCCAGCAGCCAAGTCGCCGGGACGAAGTTCTTC.